The text below deals with one T cell receptor beta chain. This sample is drawn from a study of blood T cell repertoires in COVID-19. Study-level information: Samples representing acute and convalescent COVID-19 were sourced from the United States, Italy and Spain. Sources were T cells, B-cell-depleted T cells, or PBMCs; the material itself was cDNA or gDNA.

The authors' processing: Researchers report that nucleated cell counts were estimated from reference gene primer amplification. Method: immunoSEQ multiplex PCR; TCRdb's copy keeps in-frame clones and lacks some. For V, J and clone size, that table is used; D and trimming come from the DNA. Seen here are 220,000 or so clones, around four fifths observed once, and the top ten hold 1.5% to 2%. The ends lost 4 bases at V and 4 bases at J; junction bases unmatched: 12. The germline gives CDR1 SGHNT, CDR2 YYREEE (reference sequence). This CDR3 contains 16 residues. The TCR was taken from a woman over 75 with acute or convalescent COVID-19. The sequenced material came from peripheral blood. The chain uses TRBV5-4 and TRBJ2-7, with TRBD2 matching 9 bases. CDR3 amino acids: CASSPSGGGAIYEQYF. CDR3 coding DNA: TGTGCCAGCAGCCCATCCGGCGGGGGGGCGATATACGAGCAGTACTTC.